A single sample is the source of the 15 T cell receptor beta chains below, sequenced in a study of blood T cell repertoires in COVID-19. Some clones are missing from TCRdb's copy, which holds only in-frame ones; the method was immunoSEQ multiplex PCR. The sample yields roughly 250,000 clones, over 65% seen once. Sequenced sample: peripheral blood. All receptors come from a woman older than 75 with acute or convalescent COVID-19.

Worth noting for this clone: This same CDR3 is encoded by further DNA sequences in the sample. The V call is TRBV28, the J call TRBJ1-6; no reliable D call. CDR1 is MDHEN, CDR2 SYDVKM, per germline. The CDR3 sequence is 14 residues long. V gave up 3 bases and J gave up 5 bases, with 8 bases separating them. CDR3 sequence (DNA): TGTGCCAGCAGTTTTGGGCGGGATAATTCACCCCTCCACTTT. Translated, it gives CASSFGRDNSPLHF.

The chain employs TRBV19 and TRBJ2-5; perhaps TRBD2 as D (7 bases). Germline assignment: CDR1 LNHDA and CDR2 SQIVND (reference sequence). The CDR3 extends over 19 amino acids. The V and J ends lost 2 bases and 4 bases respectively, with 26 bases between them. CDR3 sequence (DNA): TGTGCCAGTAGTATACTCCATGACGCGGGGGCGAGTATTTTAGAGACCCAGTACTTC. The encoded protein is CASSILHDAGASILETQYF. The whole variable domain, filled in from reference TRBV19 and TRBJ2-5, reads DGGITQSPKYLFRKEGQNVTLSCEQNLNHDAMYWYRQDPGQGLRLIYYSQIVNDFQKGDIAEGYSVSREKKESFPLTVTSAQKNPTAFYLCASSILHDAGASILETQYFGPGTRLLVL.

The chain joins TRBV4-1 to TRBJ1-6; no firm D call. Trimming removed 6 bases at V and 0 bases at J, with 9 bases between. This CDR3 comprises 15 residues. Germline assignment: CDR1 MGHRA and CDR2 YSYEKL. CDR3 nucleotide sequence: TGCGCCAGCAGGAAAGAGAGCTCCTATAATTCACCCCTCCACTTT. It specifies CASRKESSYNSPLHF.

This clone has just a few counts. V is TRBV11-2 and J is TRBJ2-2; TRBD2 is a possible D gene (6 bases). The CDR3 is 15 amino acids. Germline V CDR1 and CDR2: SGHAT, FQNNGV. V was cut by 7 bases and J by 5 bases, with 17 bases left in between. The CDR3 DNA reads as TGTGCCAGCACCCCTAGGTCGGGGGTGACCGGGGAGCTGTTTTTT. Translating gives CASTPRSGVTGELFF.

The genes are TRBV19 and TRBJ1-1, with D tentatively TRBD1 (6 bases). V lost 2 bases, J lost 6 bases, and 22 bases lay in between. CDR1 and CDR2 from the germline V gene are LNHDA and SQIVND (reference sequence). The CDR3 contains 17 residues. The CDR3 sequence: CASSISPRGGLASEAFF. The CDR3 nucleotides read TGTGCCAGTAGTATATCCCCCAGGGGCGGGTTGGCTTCTGAAGCTTTCTTT.

The chain recombines TRBV2 with TRBJ1-5, with 8 bases that match TRBD1. The junction had 7 bases not matched to a gene; V was cut back by 10 bases and J by 2 bases. CDR1 is SNHLY, CDR2 FYNNEI, per germline. The CDR3 runs to 14 residues. The CDR3 DNA reads TGTGCCACCCGAGGACAGGGAGGCAATCAGCCCCAGCATTTT. Amino acid sequence: CATRGQGGNQPQHF. Full variable domain (missing parts from reference TRBV2 and TRBJ1-5): EPEVTQTPSHQVTQMGQEVILRCVPISNHLYFYWYRQILGQKVEFLVSFYNNEISEKSEIFDDQFSVERPDGSNFTLKIRSTKLEDSAMYFCATRGQGGNQPQHFGDGTRLSIL.

CDR3 nucleotide sequence: TGTGCCATCAGTAGACAGGGCTACGAGCAGTACTTC. Translation: CAISRQGYEQYF. The chain has TRBV10-3 and TRBJ2-7, with 7 bases fitting TRBD1. This CDR3 is 12 amino acids long. With V trimmed by 5 bases and J by 3 bases, 1 base remained unmatched. CDR1 ENHRY and CDR2 SYGVKD come from the germline V gene.

This clone was seen only a few times. The chain uses TRBV3-1 (or the pseudogene TRBV3-2) and TRBJ2-2; D is possibly TRBD1 (5 bases). The CDR3 spans 14 residues. The V gene's germline CDR1 is LGHDT and CDR2 YNNKEL (reference sequence). Trimming took 1 base from V and 6 from J, leaving 9 bases between them. Here the CDR3 reads CASSQGQLAGELFF. CDR3 bases: TGTGCCAGCAGCCAAGGACAGTTGGCCGGGGAGCTGTTTTTT.

The rearrangement joins TRBV9 to TRBJ2-3; D might be TRBD2 (6 bases). In germline, CDR1 is SGDLS, CDR2 YYNGEE. Between the trimmed V and J ends, which lost 0 bases and 1 base, there was a span of 12 bases. CDR3 length: 16 residues. CDR3 loop: CASSVERSSGTDTQYF. CDR3 in DNA: TGTGCCAGCAGCGTAGAGAGGTCTAGCGGCACAGATACGCAGTATTTT.

The genes are TRBV5-4 and TRBJ2-3, with 8 nucleotides matching TRBD2. Trimming cost V 3 bases and J 0 bases; bases outside gene matches: 9. Germline CDR1 reads SGHNT; CDR2 reads YYREEE (reference sequence). This CDR3 is 17 amino acids long. The CDR3 protein is CASSSRTGGVSTDTQYF. In DNA, the CDR3 is TGTGCCAGCAGCTCAAGGACGGGGGGGGTAAGCACAGATACGCAGTATTTT.

The V gene is TRBV19, the J gene TRBJ1-2; 7 bases match TRBD1. Germline V gene data show CDR1 as LNHDA and CDR2 as SQIVND (reference sequence). The V gene end was trimmed by 4 bases and the J gene end by 4 bases; junction bases not matched to a gene: 3. There are 13 residues in the CDR3. CDR3 sequence reads: CASSSSGGYGYTF. As DNA, the CDR3 is TGTGCCAGTAGTAGCTCAGGGGGCTATGGCTACACCTTC.

The rearrangement links TRBV19 to TRBJ1-2; no clear D. V gave up 4 bases and J gave up 8 bases, with 8 bases separating them. The length of the CDR3 is 11 residues. The germline V gene encodes CDR1 LNHDA and CDR2 SQIVND (reference sequence). DNA of the CDR3: TGTGCCAGTAGTAACAGAGACGGCTACACCTTC. As protein: CASSNRDGYTF.

V gene TRBV12-3 or TRBV12-4 combines with J gene TRBJ2-7, with 8 bases fitting TRBD1. CDR3 length equals 13 residues. The trim removed 5 bases at V and 7 bases at J, leaving 7 bases unmatched. CDR3 loop: CASSPPDRAEQYF. The CDR3 DNA reads as TGTGCCAGCAGTCCCCCGGACAGGGCAGAGCAGTACTTC.

Notes on this clone: Other DNA sequences within the sample encode an identical CDR3. The rearrangement links TRBV10-1 to TRBJ2-1; D may be TRBD2 (6 bases). The CDR3 runs to 13 residues. Trimming removed 3 bases from V and 6 bases from J, with 9 bases in between. Germline V gene sequence: CDR1 WNHNN, CDR2 SYGVQD (reference sequence). The CDR3 is CASSDPGGNEQFF. CDR3 nucleotide sequence: TGCGCCAGCAGTGATCCCGGGGGCAATGAGCAGTTCTTC.

The V call is TRBV20-1, the J call TRBJ1-5; a possible D gene is TRBD1 (6 bases). The germline V gene has CDR1 DFQATT and CDR2 SNEGSKA (reference sequence). This CDR3 region has 11 residues. Between the trimmed V and J ends, which lost 4 bases and 11 bases, there was a span of 12 bases. The CDR3 sequence is CSAILGTSQHF. The DNA for the CDR3 is TGCAGTGCTATCCTCGGGACATCCCAGCATTTT.